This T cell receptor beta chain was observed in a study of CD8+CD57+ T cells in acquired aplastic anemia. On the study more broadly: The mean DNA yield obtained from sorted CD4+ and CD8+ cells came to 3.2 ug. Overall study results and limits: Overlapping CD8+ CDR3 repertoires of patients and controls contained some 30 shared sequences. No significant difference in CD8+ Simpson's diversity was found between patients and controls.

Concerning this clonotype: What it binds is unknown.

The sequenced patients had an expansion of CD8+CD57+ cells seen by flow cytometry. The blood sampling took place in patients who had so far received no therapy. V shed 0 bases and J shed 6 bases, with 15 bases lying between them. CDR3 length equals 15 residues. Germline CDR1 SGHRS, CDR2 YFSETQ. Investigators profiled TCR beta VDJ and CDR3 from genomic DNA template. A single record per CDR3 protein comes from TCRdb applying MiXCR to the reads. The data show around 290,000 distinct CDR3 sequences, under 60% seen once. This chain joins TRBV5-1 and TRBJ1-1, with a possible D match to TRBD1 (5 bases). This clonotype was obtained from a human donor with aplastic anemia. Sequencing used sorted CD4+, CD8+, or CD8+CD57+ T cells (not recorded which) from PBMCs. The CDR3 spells CASSLEGNKGAEAFF. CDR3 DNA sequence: TGCGCCAGCAGCTTGGAGGGGAATAAAGGCGCTGAAGCTTTCTTT. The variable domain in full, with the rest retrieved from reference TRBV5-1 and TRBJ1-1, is KAGVTQTPRYLIKTRGQQVTLSCSPISGHRSVSWYQQTPGQGLQFLFEYFSETQRNKGNFPGRFSGRQFSNSRSEMNVSTLELGDSALYLCASSLEGNKGAEAFFGQGTRLTVV.